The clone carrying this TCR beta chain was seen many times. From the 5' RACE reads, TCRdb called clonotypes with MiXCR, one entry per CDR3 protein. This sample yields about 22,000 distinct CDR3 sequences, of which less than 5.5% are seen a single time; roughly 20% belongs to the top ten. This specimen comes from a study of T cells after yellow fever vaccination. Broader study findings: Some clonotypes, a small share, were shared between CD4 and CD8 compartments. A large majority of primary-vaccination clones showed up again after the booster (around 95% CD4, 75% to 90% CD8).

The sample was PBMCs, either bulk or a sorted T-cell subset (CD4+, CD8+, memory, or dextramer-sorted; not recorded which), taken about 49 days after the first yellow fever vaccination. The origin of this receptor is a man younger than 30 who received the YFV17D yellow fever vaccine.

The CDR3 region is CASIPASGNTIYF. In nucleotides, the CDR3 is TGTGCCAGTATTCCAGCGTCCGGAAACACCATATATTTT. V and J are TRBV10-3 and TRBJ1-3; unclear D gene. The CDR3 has 13 residues. Between the trimmed V and J ends, which lost 10 bases and 4 bases, there was a span of 14 bases. Germline V gene lookup returns CDR1 ENHRY and CDR2 SYGVKD.